This TCR beta chain was identified during a study of blood T cells in healthy people across ages. In this sample, this clonotype turned up a few times. Through a sample-barcoded 5' primer and a J-beta primer mix, a second PCR was run for about 6 to 11 cycles. In TCRdb, the 5' RACE reads were re-called with MiXCR into one record per CDR3 protein. The profile shows more than 500,000 distinct CDR3 sequences, 27% of them singletons. The TCR originated in a woman in her 70s in good health. The sequenced material came from blood.

The CDR3 loop is CASSWGLDTGELFF. The DNA for the CDR3 is TGTGCCAGCAGCTGGGGACTAGACACCGGGGAGCTGTTTTTT. The gene calls are TRBV11-2 and TRBJ2-2, with 8 bases identical to TRBD2. The V gene's germline CDR1 is SGHAT and CDR2 FQNNGV. With 4 bases clipped from V and 3 bases from J, the junction kept 1 base outside the gene matches. The CDR3 runs 14 residues.